This entry is about one T cell receptor beta chain. Its antigen is unknown. Donors were drawn from the 120-subject validation cohort, separate from the 666-subject first cohort. This entry comes from a study of cytomegalovirus exposure and HLA in healthy donors. Study findings and constraints: While the bulk of TCR sequences proved rare, some public TCRs turned up in many donors. A few chains linked to CMV were shown in vitro to be specific for CMV antigens. There were about 160 TCR beta chains listed as cytomegalovirus-associated.

Looked up from germline, CDR1 is SGHRS and CDR2 is YFSETQ. After removal of 0 bases from V and 3 bases from J, the junction contained 5 bases not matched to a gene. The CDR3 is 16 amino acids. The assay was immunoSEQ multiplex PCR, and TCRdb's table has in-frame clones only and misses some. The sample has roughly 150,000 clones; around nine tenths are singletons. The sequence was collected from a man between 18 and 29 years old in good health and CMV-seronegative. The V call is TRBV5-1, the J call TRBJ1-5; 8 bases fit TRBD1. The sample consisted of PBMCs. The CDR3 region is CASSLEGQGNNQPQHF. DNA of the CDR3: TGCGCCAGCAGCTTGGAAGGACAGGGAAACAATCAGCCCCAGCATTTT.